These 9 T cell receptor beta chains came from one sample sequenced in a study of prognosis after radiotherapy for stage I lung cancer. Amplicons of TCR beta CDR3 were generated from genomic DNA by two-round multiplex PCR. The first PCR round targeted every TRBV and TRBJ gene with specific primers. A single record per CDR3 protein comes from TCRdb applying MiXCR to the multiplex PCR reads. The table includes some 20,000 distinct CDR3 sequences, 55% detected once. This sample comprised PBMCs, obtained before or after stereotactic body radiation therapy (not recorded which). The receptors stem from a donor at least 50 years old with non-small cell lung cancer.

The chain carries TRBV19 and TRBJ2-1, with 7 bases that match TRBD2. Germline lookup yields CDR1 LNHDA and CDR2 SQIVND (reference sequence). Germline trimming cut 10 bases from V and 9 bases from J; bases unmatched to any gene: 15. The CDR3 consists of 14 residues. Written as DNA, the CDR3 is TGTGCCAACCGAGGTGTTGGCGGGAGTGGTGAGCAGTTCTTC. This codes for CANRGVGGSGEQFF.

The CDR3 is CASSYRQNTYEQYF. CDR3 nucleotide sequence: TGTGCCAGCAGCTACAGACAGAACACCTACGAGCAGTACTTC. The gene calls are TRBV3-2 and TRBJ2-7; TRBD1, the table's D call, was not compared with the DNA. TRBV3-2 is marked as a pseudogene. CDR3 length equals 14 residues.

CDR3 DNA: TGCAGTGCTATAGAAGGGCTAGCGGGGGCCTACGAGCAGTACTTC. This translates into CSAIEGLAGAYEQYF. This rearrangement joins TRBV20-1 to TRBJ2-7; 10 positions match TRBD2. V was pared by 4 bases and J by 2 bases, with 8 bases of the junction left unmatched. Germline-derived CDR1 and CDR2 are DFQATT and SNEGSKA (reference sequence). CDR3 size: 15 residues.

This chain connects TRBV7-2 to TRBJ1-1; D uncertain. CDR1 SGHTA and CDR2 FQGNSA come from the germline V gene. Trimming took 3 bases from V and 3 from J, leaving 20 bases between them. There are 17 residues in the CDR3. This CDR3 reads CASSFSPVALIDTEAFF. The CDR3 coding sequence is TGTGCCAGCAGCTTTTCTCCCGTGGCCTTAATCGACACTGAAGCTTTCTTT. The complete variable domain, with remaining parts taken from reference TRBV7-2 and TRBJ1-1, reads GAGVSQSPSNKVTEKGKDVELRCDPISGHTALYWYRQSLGQGLEFLIYFQGNSAPDKSGLPSDRFSAERTGGSVSTLTIQRTQQEDSAVYLCASSFSPVALIDTEAFFGQGTRLTVV.

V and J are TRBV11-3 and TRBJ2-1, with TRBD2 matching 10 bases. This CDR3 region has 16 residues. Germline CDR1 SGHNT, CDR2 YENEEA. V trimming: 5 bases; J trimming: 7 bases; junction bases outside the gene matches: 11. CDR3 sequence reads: CASSTEGTSEKNEQFF. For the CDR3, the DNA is TGTGCCAGCAGCACAGAGGGGACTAGCGAAAAGAATGAGCAGTTCTTC. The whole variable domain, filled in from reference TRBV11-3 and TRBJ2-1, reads EAGVVQSPRYKIIEKKQPVAFWCNPISGHNTLYWYLQNLGQGPELLIRYENEEAVDDSQLPKDRFSAERLKGVDSTLKIQPAELGDSAVYLCASSTEGTSEKNEQFFGPGTRLTVL.

The CDR3 loop reads CASRGVSWRTYNEQFF. CDR3 nucleotide sequence: TGTGCCAGCAGAGGGGTCAGCTGGAGAACCTACAATGAGCAGTTCTTC. The V and J genes are TRBV27 and TRBJ2-1; maybe TRBD1 (5 bases). CDR3 length: 16 residues. V was clipped by 6 bases and J by 2 bases, with 17 bases between them. Germline values: CDR1 MNHEY, CDR2 SMNVEV (reference sequence).

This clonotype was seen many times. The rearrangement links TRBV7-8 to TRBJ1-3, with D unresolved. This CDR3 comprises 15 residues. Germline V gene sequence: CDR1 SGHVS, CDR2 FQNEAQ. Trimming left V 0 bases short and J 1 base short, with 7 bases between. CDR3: CASSLAGWSGNTIYF. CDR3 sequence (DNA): TGTGCCAGCAGCTTAGCAGGCTGGTCTGGAAACACCATATATTTT.

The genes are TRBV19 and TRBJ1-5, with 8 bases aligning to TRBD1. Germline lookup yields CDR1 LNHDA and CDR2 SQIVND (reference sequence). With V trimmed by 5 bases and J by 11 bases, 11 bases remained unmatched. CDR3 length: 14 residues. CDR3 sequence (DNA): TGTGCCAGTAGTCCCGGGGACAGGTTTGGAGCCCAGCATTTT. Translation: CASSPGDRFGAQHF.

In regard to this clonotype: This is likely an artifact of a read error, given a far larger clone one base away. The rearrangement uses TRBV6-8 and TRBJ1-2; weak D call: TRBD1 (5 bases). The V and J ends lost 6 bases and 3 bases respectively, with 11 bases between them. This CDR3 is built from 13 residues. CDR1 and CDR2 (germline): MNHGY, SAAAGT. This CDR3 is CASRTRGDYGYTF. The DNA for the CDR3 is TGTGCCAGCAGAACTCGGGGGGACTATGGCTACACCTTC.